The rows below give T cell receptor beta chains drawn from one sample of a study of response to subunit inactivated influenza vaccine. Using its own MiXCR run on the RT-PCR reads, TCRdb lists one record per CDR3 protein. Of 700,000 to 800,000 distinct CDR3 sequences detected, about a fifth appear once; the ten largest clones hold approximately 10%. The sequencing used PBMCs from blood, collected about 5 days after vaccination. All receptors derive from a man aged 50 to 60 who received an inactivated influenza vaccine. Each CDR3 is given with its conserved first and last residue. Fields, in order: D gene, V gene, J gene, clone size, CDR3 DNA, CDR3 protein. A D gene is named only where the DNA matches it firmly. The size field is filled for only some rows; it gives once, few, many or a size class.

d_call: TRBD1; v_call: TRBV7-2; j_call: TRBJ2-4; clone_size: .; cdr3_nt: TGTGCCAGCACCTCTAGATGGCAGGGGGCAGAAAACATTCAGTACTTC; cdr3_aa: CASTSRWQGAENIQYF
d_call: .; v_call: TRBV27; j_call: TRBJ2-2; clone_size: .; cdr3_nt: TGTGCCAGCAGGCTCACACCCACCTCGACCACCGGGGAGCTGTTTTTT; cdr3_aa: CASRLTPTSTTGELFF
d_call: .; v_call: TRBV15; j_call: TRBJ1-1; clone_size: few; cdr3_nt: TGTGCCACCAGCAGAGAATTCACCTTCGGAGACACTGAAGCTTTCTTT; cdr3_aa: CATSREFTFGDTEAFF
d_call: .; v_call: TRBV28; j_call: TRBJ2-1; clone_size: .; cdr3_nt: TGTGCCAGCAGTTTATCGCAGTTTAATGAGCAGTTCTTC; cdr3_aa: CASSLSQFNEQFF
d_call: TRBD2; v_call: TRBV7-2; j_call: TRBJ2-3; clone_size: few; cdr3_nt: TGTGCCAGCACCCAAGCCCGGGGGGGGGGCACAGATACGCAGTATTTT; cdr3_aa: CASTQARGGGTDTQYF
d_call: .; v_call: TRBV5-6; j_call: TRBJ2-3; clone_size: few; cdr3_nt: TGTGCCAGCAGCTCCCGATGGGTTTTCGGGGGAGATACGCAGTATTTT; cdr3_aa: CASSSRWVFGGDTQYF
d_call: .; v_call: TRBV9; j_call: TRBJ2-3; clone_size: many; cdr3_nt: TGTGCCAGCAGCGAGGGTGGGGGAACCACAGATACGCAGTATTTT; cdr3_aa: CASSEGGGTTDTQYF
d_call: TRBD1; v_call: TRBV29-1; j_call: TRBJ2-5; clone_size: .; cdr3_nt: TGCAGCGTTAAGGACAGGCAAAAAGAGACCCAGTACTTC; cdr3_aa: CSVKDRQKETQYF
d_call: TRBD1; v_call: TRBV20-1; j_call: TRBJ1-5; clone_size: .; cdr3_nt: TGCAGTGCTAGTGAGGACAGGCTAGAGCCCCAGCATTTT; cdr3_aa: CSASEDRLEPQHF
d_call: .; v_call: TRBV5-1; j_call: TRBJ2-5; clone_size: .; cdr3_nt: TGCGCCAGCAGCTTGGACAGGGTTGCGTGGGAGACCCAGTACTTC; cdr3_aa: CASSLDRVAWETQYF
d_call: .; v_call: TRBV4-3; j_call: TRBJ2-3; clone_size: .; cdr3_nt: TGCGCCAGCAGCCACGACTGGAGCACAGATACGCAGTATTTT; cdr3_aa: CASSHDWSTDTQYF
d_call: .; v_call: TRBV3-1; j_call: TRBJ2-2; clone_size: .; cdr3_nt: TGTGCCAGTCTTTCGGACTATAACACCGGGGAGCTGTTTTTT; cdr3_aa: CASLSDYNTGELFF
d_call: .; v_call: TRBV9; j_call: TRBJ1-5; clone_size: .; cdr3_nt: TGTGCCAGCAGCGGCGGGACGGATAGCAATCAGCCCCAGCATTTT; cdr3_aa: CASSGGTDSNQPQHF
d_call: TRBD2; v_call: TRBV20-1; j_call: TRBJ2-5; clone_size: .; cdr3_nt: TGCAGTGCCAATGGGGTAGCGGGAGGGGGAGAGACCCAGTACTTC; cdr3_aa: CSANGVAGGGETQYF
d_call: TRBD1; v_call: TRBV20-1; j_call: TRBJ2-1; clone_size: .; cdr3_nt: TGCAGTGCTGGCCACAGGGGGAAAGCCTACAATGAGCAGTTCTTC; cdr3_aa: CSAGHRGKAYNEQFF
d_call: .; v_call: TRBV7-6; j_call: TRBJ2-7; clone_size: .; cdr3_nt: TGTGCCAGCAGCCCTCTTTTGGGGCAAGGTTACGAGCAGTACTTC; cdr3_aa: CASSPLLGQGYEQYF
d_call: .; v_call: TRBV12-3/TRBV12-4; j_call: TRBJ2-7; clone_size: .; cdr3_nt: TGTGCCAGCAGCCCCACCCTAGCGAGAAGGCGGCGTAACAACGAGCAGTACTTC; cdr3_aa: CASSPTLARRRRNNEQYF
d_call: .; v_call: TRBV20-1; j_call: TRBJ1-6; clone_size: few; cdr3_nt: TGCAGTGCCCCGGAGGGATCTAATTCACCCCTCCACTTT; cdr3_aa: CSAPEGSNSPLHF
d_call: TRBD1; v_call: TRBV27; j_call: TRBJ2-7; clone_size: .; cdr3_nt: TGTGCCAGCAGCCTGACCGGGACAGGGATCCACGAGCAGTACTTC; cdr3_aa: CASSLTGTGIHEQYF
d_call: .; v_call: TRBV11-2; j_call: TRBJ1-1; clone_size: .; cdr3_nt: TGTGCCAGCAGCTTAGTTATCAACACTGAAGCTTTCTTT; cdr3_aa: CASSLVINTEAFF
d_call: .; v_call: TRBV12-3/TRBV12-4; j_call: TRBJ2-5; clone_size: .; cdr3_nt: TGTGCCAGCAGCGCTACGGGGAAGGGAGAGACCCAGTACTTC; cdr3_aa: CASSATGKGETQYF
d_call: .; v_call: TRBV12-3/TRBV12-4; j_call: TRBJ2-7; clone_size: few; cdr3_nt: TGTGCCAGCAGTATCAGGGTCTACGAGCAGTACTTC; cdr3_aa: CASSIRVYEQYF
d_call: .; v_call: TRBV6-2/TRBV6-3; j_call: TRBJ1-2; clone_size: .; cdr3_nt: TGTGCCAGCAGCCTCCGGGGCCTTAAAGCTAACTATGGCTACACCTTC; cdr3_aa: CASSLRGLKANYGYTF
d_call: TRBD2; v_call: TRBV7-9; j_call: TRBJ2-3; clone_size: few; cdr3_nt: TGTGCCAGCAGCTTATTGTTCCGGACTAGCGTTACAGATACGCAGTATTTT; cdr3_aa: CASSLLFRTSVTDTQYF
d_call: .; v_call: TRBV29-1; j_call: TRBJ1-1; clone_size: few; cdr3_nt: TGCAGCGTTGACAGACAACTGAACACTGAAGCTTTCTTT; cdr3_aa: CSVDRQLNTEAFF
d_call: .; v_call: TRBV6-6; j_call: TRBJ2-7; clone_size: few; cdr3_nt: TGTGCCAGCAGTTACTCGATCGCCGAGCAGTACTTC; cdr3_aa: CASSYSIAEQYF
d_call: TRBD1; v_call: TRBV20-1; j_call: TRBJ2-7; clone_size: many; cdr3_nt: TGCAGTGAACAGGGGGACCACGAGCAGTACTTC; cdr3_aa: CSEQGDHEQYF
d_call: TRBD2; v_call: TRBV27; j_call: TRBJ2-2; clone_size: once; cdr3_nt: TGTGCCAGCAGCTCCGAAACTAGCGGGAACGCGAACACCGGGGAGCTGTTTTTT; cdr3_aa: CASSSETSGNANTGELFF
d_call: TRBD2; v_call: TRBV6-2/TRBV6-3; j_call: TRBJ2-1; clone_size: .; cdr3_nt: TGTGCCAGCAGTTACTCGAAAGCGGGGGGCGGCAATGAGCAGTTCTTC; cdr3_aa: CASSYSKAGGGNEQFF
d_call: TRBD1; v_call: TRBV7-9; j_call: TRBJ1-1; clone_size: .; cdr3_nt: TGTGCCAGCAGCGTTGGGACAGCGCTAAACACTGAAGCTTTCTTT; cdr3_aa: CASSVGTALNTEAFF
d_call: .; v_call: TRBV7-2; j_call: TRBJ2-1; clone_size: .; cdr3_nt: TGTGCCAGCAGCCCTCAGACAGGATCCTACAATGAGCAGTTCTTC; cdr3_aa: CASSPQTGSYNEQFF
d_call: .; v_call: TRBV5-1; j_call: TRBJ2-3; clone_size: few; cdr3_nt: TGCGCCAGCAGCTTGGTAGGACAGATCGGGGATACGCAGTATTTT; cdr3_aa: CASSLVGQIGDTQYF
d_call: TRBD1; v_call: TRBV12-3/TRBV12-4; j_call: TRBJ1-1; clone_size: few; cdr3_nt: TGTGCCAGCAGTTTACCCAAGGGACAGCCTCCTGAAGCTTTCTTT; cdr3_aa: CASSLPKGQPPEAFF
d_call: TRBD1; v_call: TRBV11-2; j_call: TRBJ2-7; clone_size: few; cdr3_nt: TGTGCCAGCACCCAAGGGGGCCTAAGCTACGAGCAGTACTTC; cdr3_aa: CASTQGGLSYEQYF
d_call: .; v_call: TRBV6-2/TRBV6-3; j_call: TRBJ1-1; clone_size: .; cdr3_nt: TGTGCCAGCAGACTATCGGGGACGGGCCAAGAAGCTTTCTTT; cdr3_aa: CASRLSGTGQEAFF
d_call: .; v_call: TRBV20-1; j_call: TRBJ1-1; clone_size: .; cdr3_nt: TGCAGTGCTAGAGATCTAGCAGGGGTTACCATGAACACTGAAGCTTTCTTT; cdr3_aa: CSARDLAGVTMNTEAFF
d_call: .; v_call: TRBV5-1; j_call: TRBJ2-7; clone_size: .; cdr3_nt: TGCGCCAGCAGCTACTTACCCCCGGGACTTCTTACTTACGAGCAGTACTTC; cdr3_aa: CASSYLPPGLLTYEQYF
d_call: .; v_call: TRBV2; j_call: TRBJ2-2; clone_size: .; cdr3_nt: TGTGCCAGCAGCCAACTTCAGGCCGGGGAGCTGTTTTTT; cdr3_aa: CASSQLQAGELFF
d_call: TRBD1; v_call: TRBV19; j_call: TRBJ2-3; clone_size: .; cdr3_nt: TGTGCCAGCCGACAGGGGGCGGAGGCAGATACGCAGTATTTT; cdr3_aa: CASRQGAEADTQYF
d_call: .; v_call: TRBV29-1; j_call: TRBJ2-2; clone_size: many; cdr3_nt: TGCAGCGTTGAATGGGCCGGGGAGCTGTTTTTT; cdr3_aa: CSVEWAGELFF
d_call: TRBD2; v_call: TRBV12-3/TRBV12-4; j_call: TRBJ2-3; clone_size: .; cdr3_nt: TGTGCCAGCAGTGTCTTAGCGGGGGGGCTCCCAGATACGCAGTATTTT; cdr3_aa: CASSVLAGGLPDTQYF
d_call: .; v_call: TRBV5-1; j_call: TRBJ1-1; clone_size: .; cdr3_nt: TGCGCCAGCAGCCCCAATTCTGGGGTCACTGAAGCTTTCTTT; cdr3_aa: CASSPNSGVTEAFF
d_call: .; v_call: TRBV4-3; j_call: TRBJ2-7; clone_size: few; cdr3_nt: TGCGCCAGCAGCCAAGAATCAGGGCAGCTCGAGCAGTACTTC; cdr3_aa: CASSQESGQLEQYF
d_call: TRBD2; v_call: TRBV20-1; j_call: TRBJ2-5; clone_size: few; cdr3_nt: TGCAGTGCTAGTCGGTTGGGACTAGCGGTTCGGGGGGAGACCCAGTACTTC; cdr3_aa: CSASRLGLAVRGETQYF
d_call: .; v_call: TRBV9; j_call: TRBJ2-6; clone_size: .; cdr3_nt: TGTGCCAGCGCCCTTTACTCTGGGGCCAACGTCCTGACTTTC; cdr3_aa: CASALYSGANVLTF
d_call: .; v_call: TRBV20-1; j_call: TRBJ1-5; clone_size: .; cdr3_nt: TGCAGTGCCAGGGACCGAAATAGCAATCAGCCCCAGCATTTT; cdr3_aa: CSARDRNSNQPQHF
d_call: TRBD2; v_call: TRBV12-3/TRBV12-4; j_call: TRBJ2-3; clone_size: many; cdr3_nt: TGTGCCAGCAGTACCCGTGCGGGGGGCTTCACAGATACGCAGTATTTT; cdr3_aa: CASSTRAGGFTDTQYF
d_call: .; v_call: TRBV7-6; j_call: TRBJ2-1; clone_size: .; cdr3_nt: TGTGCCAGCAGCCGCGGTCCTTGGGACAATGAGCAGTTCTTC; cdr3_aa: CASSRGPWDNEQFF
d_call: TRBD2; v_call: TRBV12-3/TRBV12-4; j_call: TRBJ2-5; clone_size: .; cdr3_nt: TGTGCCAGCAGACTCAGGGGGGGACTAGCGAGTGAAGAGACCCAGTACTTC; cdr3_aa: CASRLRGGLASEETQYF
d_call: .; v_call: TRBV15; j_call: TRBJ2-7; clone_size: many; cdr3_nt: TGTGCCACCAGCAGAGATGTTTACTACGAGCAGTACTTC; cdr3_aa: CATSRDVYYEQYF
d_call: TRBD2; v_call: TRBV20-1; j_call: TRBJ2-3; clone_size: few; cdr3_nt: TGCAGTGCTAGACCGGCGGGAGGGCGGACAGATACGCAGTATTTT; cdr3_aa: CSARPAGGRTDTQYF
d_call: TRBD1; v_call: TRBV6-2/TRBV6-3; j_call: TRBJ1-5; clone_size: few; cdr3_nt: TGTGCCAGCAGGGCGACCGACAGGGGCCATCAGCCCCAGCATTTT; cdr3_aa: CASRATDRGHQPQHF